The 21 T cell receptor beta chains in this list originate from one sample, sequenced in a study of beta chain features in type 1 diabetes. Expressed TCRB transcripts got sequenced, as all isolated RNA was reverse transcribed. Data came from immunoSEQ multiplex PCR; TCRdb stores just in-frame clones and leaves some out. The sample includes more than 110,000 clones, 6.9% of them seen just once. Sequenced: central memory CD4+ T cells from blood. The receptor source for this set is a woman aged 25 to 39 in good health.

This rearrangement joins TRBV5-4 to TRBJ2-1; 11 bases fit TRBD2. Germline V gene data show CDR1 as SGHNT and CDR2 as YYREEE (reference sequence). The CDR3 is 15 amino acids. Losses at the gene ends were 7 bases for V and 2 bases for J; bases not matched to a gene: 5. Here the CDR3 DNA reads TGTGCCAGCTTATTAGCGGGAGGGACCTACAATGAGCAGTTCTTC. This translates into CASLLAGGTYNEQFF.

This clone was recorded a few times. The rearrangement joins TRBV19 to TRBJ2-1; TRBD2 agrees at 12 bases. Germline assignment: CDR1 LNHDA and CDR2 SQIVND (reference sequence). This CDR3 has 18 residues. The trim removed 4 bases at V and 0 bases at J, leaving 7 bases unmatched. CDR3 residues: CASSTVGLAGSSYNEQFF. The DNA for the CDR3 is TGTGCCAGTAGTACCGTCGGACTAGCGGGGAGCTCCTACAATGAGCAGTTCTTC.

This clone was counted between two and nine times. This chain uses TRBV7-8 with TRBJ2-1; D is unresolved. The CDR3 spans 16 residues. V was trimmed by 4 bases and J by 0 bases, leaving 13 bases between them. Germline V lookup: CDR1 SGHVS, CDR2 FQNEAQ. This chain's CDR3 is CASSSLAVSSYNEQFF. CDR3 DNA sequence: TGTGCCAGCAGCTCTCTTGCGGTCAGCTCCTACAATGAGCAGTTCTTC.

The sample holds many counts of this clone. The V gene is TRBV19, the J gene TRBJ2-5; possible D gene TRBD1, 5 bases. The V and J ends lost 5 bases and 5 bases respectively, with 9 bases between them. CDR1 is LNHDA, CDR2 SQIVND, per germline (reference sequence). The length of the CDR3 is 12 residues. The CDR3 is CASSEDTETQYF. CDR3 sequence (DNA): TGTGCCAGTAGTGAGGACACCGAGACCCAGTACTTC.

V and J are TRBV14 and TRBJ2-7; tentative D call: TRBD1 (5 bases). This CDR3 spans 13 amino acids. Germline CDR1 reads SGHDN; CDR2 reads FVKESK. V was shortened by 4 bases and J by 7 bases, with 14 bases between the two germline ends. CDR3 sequence: CASSPISRTEQYF. DNA for the CDR3: TGTGCCAGCAGCCCAATCTCTCGGACAGAGCAGTACTTC.

This clone showed up just a few times. The V and J genes are TRBV7-2 and TRBJ2-7; weak D call: TRBD2 (5 bases). The V and J ends lost 2 bases and 3 bases respectively, with 17 bases between them. The germline gives CDR1 SGHTA, CDR2 FQGNSA. This CDR3 spans 16 amino acids. DNA of the CDR3: TGTGCCAGCAGCTTACTCGCCACTCCCGGGGACTACGAGCAGTACTTC. Residues: CASSLLATPGDYEQYF.

This clone was observed a handful of times. This chain links TRBV7-3 with TRBJ1-3, with 8 positions matching TRBD1. Trimming took 4 bases from V and 0 from J; bases not matched to a gene: 8. The germline gives CDR1 SGHTA, CDR2 FQGTGA. CDR3 length equals 17 residues. Here the CDR3 reads CASSSQGQASSGNTIYF. The DNA of the CDR3 is TGTGCCAGCAGCTCACAGGGACAGGCAAGCTCTGGAAACACCATATATTTT.

This clone was seen only a few times. The V call is TRBV7-2, the J call TRBJ2-5; TRBD2 is a possible D gene (6 bases). This CDR3 has 14 residues. V lost 5 bases and J lost 5, with 15 bases in between. Germline V gene lookup returns CDR1 SGHTA and CDR2 FQGNSA. The CDR3 loop reads CASSLLTAGETQYF. CDR3 bases: TGTGCCAGCAGCCTCCTAACGGCGGGGGAGACCCAGTACTTC.

The V and J genes are TRBV28 and TRBJ2-1, with D possibly being TRBD2 (5 bases). Germline CDR1 and CDR2: MDHEN and SYDVKM. Trimming cost V 10 bases and J 0 bases, with 13 bases left between them. There are 14 residues in the CDR3. For the CDR3, the DNA is TGTGCCACGGGAACGGGGTACTCCTACAATGAGCAGTTCTTC. This encodes CATGTGYSYNEQFF. Combining the CDR3 with reference TRBV28 and TRBJ2-1 gives the whole variable domain DVKVTQSSRYLVKRTGEKVFLECVQDMDHENMFWYRQDPGLGLRLIYFSYDVKMKEKGDIPEGYSVSREKKERFSLILESASTNQTSMYLCATGTGYSYNEQFFGPGTRLTVL.

The rearrangement uses TRBV7-2 and TRBJ1-5, with D hard to call. CDR1 and CDR2 from the germline V gene are SGHTA and FQGNSA. The germline V and J ends were trimmed by 5 bases and 6 bases, with 14 bases remaining between them. This CDR3 contains 14 residues. CDR3 amino acids: CASSLDGTGQPQHF. The CDR3 region has the DNA TGTGCCAGCAGCCTCGACGGTACGGGTCAGCCCCAGCATTTT.

There are a few counts of this clone. CDR3 loop: CATSQGDTQYF. Here the CDR3 DNA reads TGTGCCACCTCTCAGGGGGATACGCAGTATTTT. The genes are TRBV15 and TRBJ2-3, with D possibly matching TRBD1 (6 bases). Trimming removed 8 bases from V and 6 bases from J, with 9 bases in between. This CDR3 is 11 amino acids long. The germline gives CDR1 LNHNV, CDR2 YYDKDF (reference sequence).

This clone has a handful of counts. V usage is TRBV7-9 and J usage is TRBJ2-1; 9 positions match TRBD2. This CDR3 has 14 residues. CDR1 and CDR2 (germline): SEHNR, FQNEAQ (reference sequence). V was clipped by 5 bases and J by 4 bases; unmatched bases: 3. Here the CDR3 reads CASSPSGEYNEQFF. In nucleotides, the CDR3 is TGTGCCAGCAGCCCTAGCGGGGAGTACAATGAGCAGTTCTTC.

The rearrangement links TRBV7-2 to TRBJ2-7; 7 bases are a match to TRBD2. The V gene's germline CDR1 is SGHTA and CDR2 FQGNSA. Trimming took 3 bases from V and 5 from J; bases not matched to a gene: 7. CDR3 length: 14 residues. The CDR3 bases are TGTGCCAGCAGCTTTAGTCCTAGCGGAAACGAGCAGTACTTC. This encodes CASSFSPSGNEQYF. The full variable domain, completed using reference TRBV7-2 and TRBJ2-7, is GAGVSQSPSNKVTEKGKDVELRCDPISGHTALYWYRQSLGQGLEFLIYFQGNSAPDKSGLPSDRFSAERTGGSVSTLTIQRTQQEDSAVYLCASSFSPSGNEQYFGPGTRLTVT.

In this sample, this clone turned up a few times. The V gene is TRBV9, the J gene TRBJ2-7, with 7 positions matching TRBD2. CDR3 length: 16 amino acids. Germline values: CDR1 SGDLS, CDR2 YYNGEE. With 0 bases clipped from V and 4 bases from J, the junction kept 10 bases outside the gene matches. DNA for the CDR3: TGTGCCAGCAGCGTAGGGCTAGCCGCCGGGAGGTACGAGCAGTACTTC. The encoded protein is CASSVGLAAGRYEQYF.

This rearrangement joins TRBV18 to TRBJ2-5, with TRBD2 identical over 12 bases. CDR3 length equals 20 residues. After removal of 0 bases from V and 2 bases from J, the junction contained 13 bases not matched to a gene. The germline V gene has CDR1 KGHSH and CDR2 LQKENI. CDR3 residues: CASSPPKEGLAGEGQETQYF. CDR3 DNA: TGTGCCAGCTCACCACCGAAGGAGGGACTAGCGGGCGAGGGGCAAGAGACCCAGTACTTC.

V is TRBV27 and J is TRBJ2-3, with D uncertain. Germline CDR1 MNHEY, CDR2 SMNVEV (reference sequence). The length of the CDR3 is 14 residues. Trimming pared 5 bases from V and 1 base from J, leaving 10 bases between. This CDR3 is CASSTDSRTDTQYF. The CDR3 nucleotides are TGTGCCAGCAGTACAGATTCACGCACAGATACGCAGTATTTT.

The chain uses TRBV18 and TRBJ2-7; 9 positions agree with TRBD1. V lost 2 bases and J lost 5; bases outside the gene matches: 13. Germline CDR1 KGHSH, CDR2 LQKENI. The CDR3 totals 17 residues. Written as DNA, the CDR3 is TGTGCCAGCTCACCAGATGTGGCCGGGACAGGGTTTAACGAGCAGTACTTC. Translated, it gives CASSPDVAGTGFNEQYF.

This chain connects TRBV5-6 to TRBJ1-5; D may be TRBD1 (6 bases). Germline V gene data show CDR1 as SGHDT and CDR2 as YYEEEE. The CDR3 runs to 15 residues. V shed 1 base and J shed 4 bases, with 12 bases lying between them. The DNA of the CDR3 is TGTGCCAGCAGCTTGAATGGACAGAGAAATCAGCCCCAGCATTTT. Translated, it gives CASSLNGQRNQPQHF.

V usage is TRBV28 and J usage is TRBJ2-5; 12 nucleotides align to TRBD2. The CDR3 extends over 14 amino acids. J lost 4 bases, V lost 4 bases, and 1 base had no gene match. The germline V gene encodes CDR1 MDHEN and CDR2 SYDVKM. The CDR3 reads CASSSSGRGETQYF. The CDR3 DNA reads TGTGCCAGCAGTTCTAGCGGGAGGGGAGAGACCCAGTACTTC.

The rearrangement links TRBV2 to TRBJ2-7, with 13 bases aligning to TRBD2. The length of the CDR3 is 16 residues. Per germline, CDR1 SNHLY and CDR2 FYNNEI. J gave up 2 bases and V 7 bases, and 8 bases lay outside the gene matches. CDR3 coding DNA: TGTGCCAGCAATCCAGGAGGGACTAGCGGGACCTACGAGCAGTACTTC. Translated, it gives CASNPGGTSGTYEQYF.

This clone was counted at least ten times. The sample has other DNA sequences that encode this CDR3 too. The rearrangement uses TRBV14 and TRBJ1-2; 9 positions agree with TRBD1. There are 16 residues in the CDR3. V was clipped by 0 bases and J by 4 bases; unmatched bases: 6. Per the germline V gene, CDR1 is SGHDN and CDR2 is FVKESK. DNA of the CDR3: TGTGCCAGCAGCCAAGATTGGACAGGGGACCCCTATGGCTACACCTTC. It encodes CASSQDWTGDPYGYTF.